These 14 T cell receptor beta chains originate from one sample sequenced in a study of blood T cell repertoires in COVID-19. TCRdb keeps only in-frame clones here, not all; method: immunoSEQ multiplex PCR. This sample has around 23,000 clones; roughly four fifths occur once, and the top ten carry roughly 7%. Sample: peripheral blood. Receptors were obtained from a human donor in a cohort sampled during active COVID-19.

The CDR3 region has the DNA TGCGCCAGCAGCCAAGATATGGCTCTGGCGGGGGCCTCCTACGAGCAGTACTTC. The encoded protein is CASSQDMALAGASYEQYF. The rearrangement joins TRBV4-1 to TRBJ2-7, with D possibly TRBD2 on 7 matching bases. The V gene lost 0 bases and the J gene lost 0 bases, with 18 bases spanning the gap. Germline V CDR1 and CDR2: MGHRA, YSYEKL. The CDR3 is 18 amino acids.

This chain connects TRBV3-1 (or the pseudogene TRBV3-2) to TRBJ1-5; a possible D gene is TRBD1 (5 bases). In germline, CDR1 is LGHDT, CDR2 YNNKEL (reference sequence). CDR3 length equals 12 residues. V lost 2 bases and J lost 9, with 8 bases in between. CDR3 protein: CASSQRRGPQHF. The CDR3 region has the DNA TGTGCCAGCAGCCAACGTAGGGGGCCCCAGCATTTT.

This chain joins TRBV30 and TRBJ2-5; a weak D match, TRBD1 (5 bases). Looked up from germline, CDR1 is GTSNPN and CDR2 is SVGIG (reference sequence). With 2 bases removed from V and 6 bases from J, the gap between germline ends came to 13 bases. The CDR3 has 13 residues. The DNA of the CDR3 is TGTGCCTGGAGTTTAACAGGCGGAAAGACCCAGTACTTC. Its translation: CAWSLTGGKTQYF.

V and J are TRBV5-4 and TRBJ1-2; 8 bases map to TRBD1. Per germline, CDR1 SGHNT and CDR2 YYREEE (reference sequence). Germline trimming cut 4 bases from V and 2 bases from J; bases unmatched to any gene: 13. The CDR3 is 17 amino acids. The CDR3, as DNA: TGTGCCAGCAGCCGAAAGACGAACAGGGGGGCGAACTATGGCTACACCTTC. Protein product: CASSRKTNRGANYGYTF.

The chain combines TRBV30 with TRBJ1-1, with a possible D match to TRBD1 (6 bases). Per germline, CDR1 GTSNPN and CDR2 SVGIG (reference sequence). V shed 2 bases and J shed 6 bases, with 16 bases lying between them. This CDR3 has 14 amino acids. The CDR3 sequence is CAWSSTGIKAEAFF. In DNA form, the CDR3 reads TGTGCCTGGAGTTCCACAGGGATTAAAGCTGAAGCTTTCTTT.

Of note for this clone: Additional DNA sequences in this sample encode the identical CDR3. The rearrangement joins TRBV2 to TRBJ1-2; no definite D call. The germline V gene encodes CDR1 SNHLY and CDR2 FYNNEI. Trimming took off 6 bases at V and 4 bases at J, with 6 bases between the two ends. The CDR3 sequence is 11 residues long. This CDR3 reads CASSSGYGYTF. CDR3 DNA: TGTGCCAGCAGCAGTGGCTATGGCTACACCTTC.

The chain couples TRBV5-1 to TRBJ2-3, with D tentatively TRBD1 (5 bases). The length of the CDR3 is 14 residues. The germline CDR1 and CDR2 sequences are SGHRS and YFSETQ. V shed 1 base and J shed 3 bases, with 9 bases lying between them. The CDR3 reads CASSLRGKTDTQYF. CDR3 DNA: TGCGCCAGCAGCTTGAGGGGTAAAACAGATACGCAGTATTTT. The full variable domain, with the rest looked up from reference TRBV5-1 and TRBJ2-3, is KAGVTQTPRYLIKTRGQQVTLSCSPISGHRSVSWYQQTPGQGLQFLFEYFSETQRNKGNFPGRFSGRQFSNSRSEMNVSTLELGDSALYLCASSLRGKTDTQYFGPGTRLTVL.

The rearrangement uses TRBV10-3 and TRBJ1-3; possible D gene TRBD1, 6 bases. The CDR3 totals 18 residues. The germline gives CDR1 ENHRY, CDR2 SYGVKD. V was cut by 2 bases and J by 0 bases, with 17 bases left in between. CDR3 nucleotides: TGTGCCATCAGTGAGCTTGGGGACAACGTTTTCTCTGGAAACACCATATATTTT. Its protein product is CAISELGDNVFSGNTIYF.

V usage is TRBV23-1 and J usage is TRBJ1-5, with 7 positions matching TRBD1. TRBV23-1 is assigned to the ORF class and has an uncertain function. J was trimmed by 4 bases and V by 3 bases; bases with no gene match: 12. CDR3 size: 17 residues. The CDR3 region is CASSQADRQGRNQPQHF. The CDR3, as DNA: TGCGCCAGCAGTCAGGCGGACAGACAGGGTCGGAATCAGCCCCAGCATTTT.

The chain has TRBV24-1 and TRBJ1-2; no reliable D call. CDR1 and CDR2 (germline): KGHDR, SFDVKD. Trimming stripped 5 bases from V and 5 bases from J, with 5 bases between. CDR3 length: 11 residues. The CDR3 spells CATSGAYGYTF. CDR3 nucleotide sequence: TGTGCCACCAGTGGAGCTTATGGCTACACCTTC.

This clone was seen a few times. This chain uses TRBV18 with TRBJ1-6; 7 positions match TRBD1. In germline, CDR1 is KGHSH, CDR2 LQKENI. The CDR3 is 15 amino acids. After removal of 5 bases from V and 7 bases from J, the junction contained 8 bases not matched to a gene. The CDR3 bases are TGTGCCAGCTCATCCGGGACAGCCTTAAATTCACCCCTCCACTTT. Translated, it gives CASSSGTALNSPLHF.

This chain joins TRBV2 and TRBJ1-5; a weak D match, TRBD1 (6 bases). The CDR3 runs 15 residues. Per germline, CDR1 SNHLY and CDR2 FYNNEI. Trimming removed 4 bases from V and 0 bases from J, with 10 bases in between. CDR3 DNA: TGTGCCAGCAGTGTATCAGGGGATAGCAATCAGCCCCAGCATTTT. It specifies CASSVSGDSNQPQHF.

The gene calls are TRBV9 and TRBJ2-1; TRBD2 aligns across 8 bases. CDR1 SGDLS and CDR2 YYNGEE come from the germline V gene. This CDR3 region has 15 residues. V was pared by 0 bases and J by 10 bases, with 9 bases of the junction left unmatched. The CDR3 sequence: CASSVGHGGAVEQFF. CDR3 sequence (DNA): TGTGCCAGCAGCGTAGGCCACGGGGGGGCCGTCGAGCAGTTCTTC.

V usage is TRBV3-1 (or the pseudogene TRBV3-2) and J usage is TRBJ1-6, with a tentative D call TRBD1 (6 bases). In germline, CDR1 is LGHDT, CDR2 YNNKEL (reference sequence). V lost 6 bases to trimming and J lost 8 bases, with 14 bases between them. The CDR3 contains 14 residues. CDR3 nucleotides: TGTGCCAGCAGTCCCGGACAGAGCGATTCACCCCTCCACTTT. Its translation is CASSPGQSDSPLHF.